These 16 T cell receptor beta chains originate from one sample sequenced in a study of Tregs in tolerant kidney transplant recipients. The protocol was immunoSEQ multiplex PCR, while the TCRdb copy is restricted to in-frame clones and leaves out a portion. The top ten hold about 4.9% of the sample, which has 92,000 or so clones, 85% to 95% seen once. Input material: CD8+ T cells from blood. The receptor source for this set is a human donor in good health.

The chain links TRBV29-1 to TRBJ2-3, with TRBD1 matching over 8 bases. CDR3 length: 18 amino acids. Germline CDR1 reads SQVTM; CDR2 reads ANQGSEA. Trimming at V came to 4 bases and at J to 1 base, leaving 16 bases not matched to a gene. The CDR3: CSVAYPRGQVIGTDTQYF. As DNA, the CDR3 is TGCAGCGTTGCCTATCCCAGGGGGCAGGTTATCGGCACAGATACGCAGTATTTT.

This clone was recorded once. The V gene is TRBV10-3, the J gene TRBJ2-7; no reliable D call. V lost 0 bases and J lost 2, with 8 bases in between. Germline assignment: CDR1 ENHRY and CDR2 SYGVKD. The CDR3 extends over 14 amino acids. Here the CDR3 DNA reads TGTGCCATCAGTGAGTCACAGCTTACCTACGAGCAGTACTTC. It specifies CAISESQLTYEQYF.

This sequence joins TRBV3-1 (or the pseudogene TRBV3-2) and TRBJ2-1; D is ambiguous. The length of the CDR3 is 9 residues. Trimming took 9 bases from V and 7 from J, leaving 4 bases between them. Germline V gene data show CDR1 as LGHDT and CDR2 as YNNKEL (reference sequence). The CDR3 is CASRNEQFF. In DNA, the CDR3 is TGTGCCAGTCGTAATGAGCAGTTCTTC.

The chain joins TRBV30 to TRBJ2-2, with D perhaps matching TRBD1 (6 bases). The CDR3 length is 15 residues. Germline lookup yields CDR1 GTSNPN and CDR2 SVGIG (reference sequence). V dropped 5 bases and J dropped 0 bases, with 13 bases sitting between them. CDR3 sequence: CAWQQGLTNTGELFF. CDR3 DNA sequence: TGTGCCTGGCAACAGGGCCTGACGAACACCGGGGAGCTGTTTTTT.

V gene TRBV27 combines with J gene TRBJ1-3; D perhaps matches TRBD1 (5 bases). CDR1 is MNHEY and CDR2 is SMNVEV in the germline V gene (reference sequence). Trimming stripped 2 bases from V and 7 bases from J, with 18 bases between. CDR3 length: 16 amino acids. The DNA of the CDR3 is TGTGCCAGCAGTTTACGACCCTACGGGACGAAGAACACCATATATTTT. Residues: CASSLRPYGTKNTIYF.

CDR3 sequence reads: CASSRDRVEQYF. The CDR3, as DNA: TGTGCCAGCAGCCGAGACAGGGTCGAGCAGTACTTC. The rearrangement links TRBV14 to TRBJ2-7, with 7 nucleotides matching TRBD1. Trimming removed 4 bases from V and 6 bases from J; junction bases left unmatched: 3. The CDR3 totals 12 residues. Germline V gene lookup returns CDR1 SGHDN and CDR2 FVKESK.

The rearrangement joins TRBV6-1 to TRBJ2-1; a possible D gene is TRBD2 (5 bases). The V and J ends lost 2 bases and 2 bases respectively, with 10 bases between them. The CDR3 is 15 amino acids. Germline lookup yields CDR1 MNHNS and CDR2 SASEGT. The CDR3 coding sequence is TGTGCCAGCAGTGAAATCGGGGAAACCTACAATGAGCAGTTCTTC. It specifies CASSEIGETYNEQFF.

The CDR3 sequence: CASSFEPGQGANEQFF. The CDR3 bases are TGTGCCAGTAGTTTCGAGCCGGGACAGGGGGCCAATGAGCAGTTCTTC. The chain is built from TRBV19 and TRBJ2-1; 12 bases line up with TRBD1. The V and J ends lost 5 bases and 6 bases, in that order; junction bases with no gene match: 8. The CDR3 is 16 amino acids. Germline values: CDR1 LNHDA, CDR2 SQIVND (reference sequence).

V gene TRBV19 combines with J gene TRBJ2-2; 12 nucleotides line up with TRBD1. Trimming removed 9 bases from V and 2 bases from J; junction bases left unmatched: 4. The length of the CDR3 is 15 residues. Germline CDR1 is LNHDA and CDR2 is SQIVND (reference sequence). The CDR3 region has the DNA TGTGCCAGCTGGGGACAGGGGGCAAACACCGGGGAGCTGTTTTTT. This encodes CASWGQGANTGELFF.

The V gene is TRBV25-1, the J gene TRBJ1-1; 9 nucleotides agree with TRBD1. The CDR3 extends over 13 amino acids. Trimming removed 8 bases from V and 8 bases from J; junction bases left unmatched: 9. Per germline, CDR1 MGHDK and CDR2 SYGVNS. CDR3 sequence reads: CASARTGESEAFF. CDR3 sequence (DNA): TGTGCCAGCGCCCGGACAGGGGAATCCGAAGCTTTCTTT.

The chain joins TRBV10-3 to TRBJ2-1, with D possibly being TRBD2 (6 bases). CDR1 and CDR2 (germline): ENHRY, SYGVKD. This CDR3 has 14 residues. The germline V and J ends were trimmed by 3 bases and 2 bases, with 8 bases remaining between them. As DNA, the CDR3 is TGTGCCATCAGTGAAAGGGAGGCCTACAATGAGCAGTTCTTC. Amino acid sequence: CAISEREAYNEQFF.

CDR3 sequence reads: CASSGFTGGANEKLFF. In DNA form, the CDR3 reads TGTGCCAGCAGTGGCTTTACCGGGGGTGCTAATGAAAAACTGTTTTTT. The V call is TRBV6-1, the J call TRBJ1-4; possible D gene TRBD1, 5 bases. Trimming took off 4 bases at V and 3 bases at J, with 15 bases between the two ends. This CDR3 has 16 amino acids. The germline V gene encodes CDR1 MNHNS and CDR2 SASEGT.

The chain is built from TRBV9 and TRBJ2-1, with 7 bases that match TRBD1. Per the germline V gene, CDR1 is SGDLS and CDR2 is YYNGEE. Trimming removed 2 bases from V and 4 bases from J; junction bases left unmatched: 6. This CDR3 has 15 residues. CDR3 in DNA: TGTGCCAGCAGCGTTGAGGGGGCCGGGTACAATGAGCAGTTCTTC. As protein: CASSVEGAGYNEQFF.

The rearrangement links TRBV19 to TRBJ2-1; D call uncertain. The CDR3 contains 14 residues. V lost 3 bases to trimming and J lost 7 bases, with 13 bases between them. Germline assignment: CDR1 LNHDA and CDR2 SQIVND (reference sequence). The CDR3 loop is CASSMGALGNEQFF. CDR3 sequence (DNA): TGTGCCAGTAGTATGGGTGCCCTTGGGAATGAGCAGTTCTTC.

This chain links TRBV30 with TRBJ2-1; TRBD1 agrees at 7 bases. This CDR3 comprises 17 residues. Germline V CDR1 and CDR2: GTSNPN, SVGIG (reference sequence). J gave up 5 bases and V 0 bases, and 13 bases lay outside the gene matches. CDR3 region: CAWSVAPYRGPHNEQFF. CDR3 DNA: TGTGCCTGGAGTGTCGCCCCCTACAGGGGTCCCCACAATGAGCAGTTCTTC.

This clone was observed a handful of times. J is TRBJ1-2 and V is TRBV6-5; the D gene is possibly TRBD1 (6 bases). Trimming took 2 bases from V and 5 from J, leaving 15 bases between them. CDR1 and CDR2 (germline): MNHEY, SVGAGI. The CDR3 covers 15 residues. The CDR3 nucleotides are TGTGCCAGCAGTTACAGGGGGGAAGGGCGGTATGGCTACACCTTC. Translation gives CASSYRGEGRYGYTF.